Shown below are 8 T cell receptor beta chains from a single sample sequenced in a study of blood T cell repertoires in COVID-19. Profiled with immunoSEQ multiplex PCR; TCRdb holds only in-frame clones, not every one. The sample carries roughly 250,000 clones, approximately 83% recorded once. Sequences were obtained from peripheral blood. The receptors were sampled from a man between 45 and 60 years old with active or convalescent COVID-19.

The chain employs TRBV6-4 and TRBJ1-2; 7 bases are a match to TRBD1. Germline V gives CDR1 MRHNA, CDR2 SNTAGT. Germline trimming cut 6 bases from V and 5 bases from J; bases unmatched to any gene: 12. The CDR3 length is 15 residues. The CDR3 nucleotides read TGTGCCAGCAGCCCGAGGACAGGAACCACATATGGCTACACCTTC. Its protein is CASSPRTGTTYGYTF.

This chain connects TRBV2 to TRBJ1-2; 8 positions agree with TRBD1. Looked up from germline, CDR1 is SNHLY and CDR2 is FYNNEI. The CDR3 loop spans 14 amino acids. J lost 4 bases, V lost 4 bases, and 5 bases had no gene match. The CDR3 DNA reads as TGTGCCAGCAGTGTTGGTCAGGGGGCCTATGGCTACACCTTC. It yields the protein CASSVGQGAYGYTF.

The rearrangement uses TRBV3-1 (or the pseudogene TRBV3-2) and TRBJ2-7; 10 bases are a match to TRBD1. CDR1 is LGHDT, CDR2 YNNKEL, per germline (reference sequence). Trimming cost V 3 bases and J 9 bases; bases outside gene matches: 11. The CDR3 is 15 amino acids. The CDR3 DNA reads as TGTGCCAGCAGCCATATCGGGACAGGGGATATACGGCAGTACTTC. Its translation is CASSHIGTGDIRQYF.

The chain recombines TRBV5-1 with TRBJ2-5; 12 nucleotides line up with TRBD2. The CDR3 has 15 amino acids. Trimming removed 4 bases from V and 2 bases from J; junction bases left unmatched: 3. Germline CDR1 SGHRS, CDR2 YFSETQ. The DNA of the CDR3 is TGCGCCAGCAGCGGGGGACTAGCGGGTCAAGAGACCCAGTACTTC. Translating gives CASSGGLAGQETQYF.

The chain links TRBV27 to TRBJ1-1, with unresolved D. Germline V lookup: CDR1 MNHEY, CDR2 SMNVEV (reference sequence). Trimming removed 6 bases from V and 2 bases from J, with 4 bases in between. The CDR3 spans 11 residues. DNA for the CDR3: TGTGCCAGCAGGCGTAACACTGAAGCTTTCTTT. Protein product: CASRRNTEAFF.

This rearrangement joins TRBV5-1 to TRBJ1-1; weak D call: TRBD1 (5 bases). Germline V gives CDR1 SGHRS, CDR2 YFSETQ. There are 14 residues in the CDR3. Trimming pared 4 bases from V and 0 bases from J, leaving 10 bases between. CDR3 bases: TGCGCCAGCAGCCCCCAAGGGGTGAACACTGAAGCTTTCTTT. It is translated as CASSPQGVNTEAFF.

The chain combines TRBV7-9 with TRBJ1-2; the match to TRBD1 covers 8 bases. V lost 6 bases to trimming and J lost 4 bases; unmatched junction nucleotides: 7. This CDR3 region has 14 residues. Germline V lookup: CDR1 SEHNR, CDR2 FQNEAQ (reference sequence). This chain's CDR3 is CASRSGQGGYGYTF. The CDR3 DNA reads TGTGCCAGCAGAAGTGGACAGGGAGGCTATGGCTACACCTTC.

This clone appeared once. The chain recombines TRBV5-1 with TRBJ1-2; the match to TRBD1 covers 9 bases. Trimming removed 1 base from V and 4 bases from J; junction bases left unmatched: 5. This CDR3 region has 15 residues. Germline CDR1 SGHRS, CDR2 YFSETQ. The CDR3 DNA follows: TGCGCCAGCAGCTTGCTGGGACAGGGTAGCTATGGCTACACCTTC. Translation gives CASSLLGQGSYGYTF.